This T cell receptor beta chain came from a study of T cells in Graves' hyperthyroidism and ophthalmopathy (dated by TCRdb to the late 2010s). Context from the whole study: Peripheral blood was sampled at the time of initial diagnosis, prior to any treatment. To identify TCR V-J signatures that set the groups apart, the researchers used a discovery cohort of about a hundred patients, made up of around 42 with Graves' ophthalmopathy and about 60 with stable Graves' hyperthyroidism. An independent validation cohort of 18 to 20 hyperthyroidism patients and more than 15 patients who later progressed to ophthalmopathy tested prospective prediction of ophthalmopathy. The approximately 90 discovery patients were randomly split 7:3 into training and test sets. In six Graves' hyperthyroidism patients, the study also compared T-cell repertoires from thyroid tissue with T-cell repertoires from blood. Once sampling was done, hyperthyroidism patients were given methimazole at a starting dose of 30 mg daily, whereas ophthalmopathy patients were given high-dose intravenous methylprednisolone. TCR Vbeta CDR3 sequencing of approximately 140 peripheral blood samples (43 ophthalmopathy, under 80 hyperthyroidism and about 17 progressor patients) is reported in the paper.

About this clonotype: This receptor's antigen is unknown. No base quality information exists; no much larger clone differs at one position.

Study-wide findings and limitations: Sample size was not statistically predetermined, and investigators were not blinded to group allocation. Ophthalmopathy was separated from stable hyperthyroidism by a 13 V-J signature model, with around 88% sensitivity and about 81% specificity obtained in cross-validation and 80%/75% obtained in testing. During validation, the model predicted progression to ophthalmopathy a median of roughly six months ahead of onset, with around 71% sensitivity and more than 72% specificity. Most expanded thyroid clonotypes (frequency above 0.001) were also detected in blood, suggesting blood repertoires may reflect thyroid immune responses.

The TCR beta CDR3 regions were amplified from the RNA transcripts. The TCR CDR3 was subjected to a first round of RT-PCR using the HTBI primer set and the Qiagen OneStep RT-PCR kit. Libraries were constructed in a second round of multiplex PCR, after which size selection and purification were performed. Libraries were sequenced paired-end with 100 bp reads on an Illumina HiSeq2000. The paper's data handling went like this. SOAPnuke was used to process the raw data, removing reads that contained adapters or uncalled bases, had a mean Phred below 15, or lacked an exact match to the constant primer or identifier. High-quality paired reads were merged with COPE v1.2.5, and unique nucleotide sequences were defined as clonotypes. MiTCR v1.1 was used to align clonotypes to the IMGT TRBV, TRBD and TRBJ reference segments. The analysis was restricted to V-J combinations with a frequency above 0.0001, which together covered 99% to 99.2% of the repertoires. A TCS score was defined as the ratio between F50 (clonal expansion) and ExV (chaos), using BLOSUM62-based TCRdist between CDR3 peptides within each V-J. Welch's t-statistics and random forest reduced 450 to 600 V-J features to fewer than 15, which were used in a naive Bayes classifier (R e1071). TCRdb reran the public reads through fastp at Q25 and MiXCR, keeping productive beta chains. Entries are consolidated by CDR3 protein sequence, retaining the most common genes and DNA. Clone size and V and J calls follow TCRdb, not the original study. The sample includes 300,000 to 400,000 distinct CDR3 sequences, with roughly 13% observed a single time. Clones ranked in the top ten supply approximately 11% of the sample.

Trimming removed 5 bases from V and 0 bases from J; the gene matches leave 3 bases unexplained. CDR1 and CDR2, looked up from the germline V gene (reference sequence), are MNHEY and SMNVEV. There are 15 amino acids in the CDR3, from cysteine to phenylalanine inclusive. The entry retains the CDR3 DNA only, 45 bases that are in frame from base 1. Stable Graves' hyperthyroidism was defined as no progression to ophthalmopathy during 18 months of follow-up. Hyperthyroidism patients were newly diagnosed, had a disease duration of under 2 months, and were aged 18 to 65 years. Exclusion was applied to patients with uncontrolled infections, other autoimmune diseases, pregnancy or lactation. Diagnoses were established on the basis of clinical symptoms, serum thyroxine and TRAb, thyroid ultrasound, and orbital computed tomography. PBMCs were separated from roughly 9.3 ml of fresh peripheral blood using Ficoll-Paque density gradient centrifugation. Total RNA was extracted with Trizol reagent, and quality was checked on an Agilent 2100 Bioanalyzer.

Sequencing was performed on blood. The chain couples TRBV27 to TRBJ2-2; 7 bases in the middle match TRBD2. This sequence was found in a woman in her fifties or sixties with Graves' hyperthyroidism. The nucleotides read TGTGCCAGCAGTCGGAGCGGGACGAACACCGGGGAGCTGTTTTTT. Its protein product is CASSRSGTNTGELFF.